The clone carrying this T cell receptor beta chain has just one count. What it recognizes is unknown. Libraries were prepared by immunoSEQ multiplex PCR; TCRdb keeps only in-frame clonotypes and omits some of them. The table shows 95,000 to 150,000 clones, with around 93% occurring only once. This record belongs to a study of T cell responses to AZD1222 COVID-19 vaccine. Study conclusions and caveats: No day 14 peak samples; only post-peak repertoires were characterized. The number of AZD1222 recipients seropositive at baseline was only 5 to 7. The donor cohort was predominantly white British with a female majority, and clonal diversity may have been underestimated.

The sequence derives from an adult who received the AZD1222 COVID-19 vaccine. Specimen: peripheral blood, collected 28 days after the second AZD1222 dose.

CDR3 region: CASSEGSPGGSPLHF. The CDR3 bases are TGTGCCAGCAGTGAAGGGTCCCCCGGGGGTTCACCCCTCCACTTT. The J gene is TRBJ1-6, the V gene TRBV25-1; possibly TRBD1 for D (5 bases). The CDR3 has 15 residues. V lost 2 bases and J lost 9, with 14 bases in between. The V gene's germline CDR1 is MGHDK and CDR2 SYGVNS.